These 29 T cell receptor beta chains were sequenced from one sample in a study of blood T cells in healthy people across ages. For the second PCR, which ran for about 6 to 11 cycles, a sample-barcoded 5' primer and a J-beta primer mix were used. TCRdb re-derived calls from the 5' RACE reads in MiXCR, one entry per CDR3 protein. The sample holds over 1,500,000 distinct CDR3 sequences; about two fifths are singletons and the top ten take 20% to 25%. The sample taken for sequencing was blood. The receptors stem from a human donor in good health.

With regard to this clonotype: A much larger clone is a single base away; this may be a read error. V usage is TRBV7-9 and J usage is TRBJ2-5; 7 bases align to TRBD1. TRBJ2-7 matches the DNA end more closely, so the J call is doubtful. From germline, CDR1 is SEHNR and CDR2 FQNEAQ (reference sequence). The CDR3 runs 12 residues. The CDR3 nucleotides read TGTGCCAGCAGCCAGACAGGGTTCGAGCAGTACTTC. It translates to CASSQTGFEQYF.

The rearrangement uses TRBV15 and TRBJ1-1; D is possibly TRBD1 (6 bases). The germline CDR1 and CDR2 sequences are LNHNV and YYDKDF (reference sequence). The CDR3 sequence is 15 residues long. Trimming took off 3 bases at V and 0 bases at J, with 11 bases between the two ends. In DNA form, the CDR3 reads TGTGCCACCAGCAGGTACGGACAGATGAACACTGAAGCTTTCTTT. It encodes CATSRYGQMNTEAFF. Complete variable domain (other parts from reference TRBV15 and TRBJ1-1): DAMVIQNPRYQVTQFGKPVTLSCSQTLNHNVMYWYQQKSSQAPKLLFHYYDKDFNNEADTPDNFQSRRPNTSFCFLDIRSPGLGDTAMYLCATSRYGQMNTEAFFGQGTRLTVV.

The chain combines TRBV6-5 with TRBJ2-7; 10 bases line up with TRBD1. This CDR3 region has 17 residues. The trim removed 0 bases at V and 4 bases at J, leaving 9 bases unmatched. Looked up from germline, CDR1 is MNHEY and CDR2 is SVGAGI. DNA for the CDR3: TGTGCCAGCAGTTACTCGTTTACCGACAGGGGGCCGTACGAGCAGTACTTC. Translated, it gives CASSYSFTDRGPYEQYF.

The chain couples TRBV25-1 to TRBJ2-3; TRBD2 agrees at 15 bases. Germline CDR1 and CDR2: MGHDK and SYGVNS. The CDR3 has 17 amino acids. V lost 1 base to trimming and J lost 4 bases; unmatched junction nucleotides: 3. As DNA, the CDR3 is TGTGCCAGCAGTGAATGGACTAGCGGGGGGGTAGCAGATACGCAGTATTTT. Residues: CASSEWTSGGVADTQYF. Variable domain in full (rest from reference TRBV25-1 and TRBJ2-3): EADIYQTPRYLVIGTGKKITLECSQTMGHDKMYWYQQDPGMELHLIHYSYGVNSTEKGDLSSESTVSRIRTEHFPLTLESARPSHTSQYLCASSEWTSGGVADTQYFGPGTRLTVL.

The chain uses TRBV27 and TRBJ2-7; 7 bases line up with TRBD1. CDR1 is MNHEY, CDR2 SMNVEV, per germline (reference sequence). The trim removed 6 bases at V and 3 bases at J, leaving 8 bases unmatched. The CDR3 extends over 14 amino acids. This chain's CDR3 is CASRLRDRYYEQYF. CDR3 nucleotides: TGTGCCAGCAGGTTAAGGGACAGATACTACGAGCAGTACTTC.

The rearrangement uses TRBV6-5 and TRBJ1-1; 8 bases are a match to TRBD1. CDR1 MNHEY and CDR2 SVGAGI come from the germline V gene. The CDR3 contains 15 residues. Losses at the gene ends were 4 bases for V and 0 bases for J; bases not matched to a gene: 4. CDR3 amino acids: CASSWDRRLNTEAFF. CDR3 in DNA: TGTGCCAGCAGTTGGGACAGGAGGTTGAACACTGAAGCTTTCTTT.

Only one count was recorded for this clonotype. This chain uses TRBV9 with TRBJ1-1; 10 nucleotides match TRBD1. The CDR3 runs 15 residues. V lost 4 bases to trimming and J lost 6 bases; unmatched junction nucleotides: 9. The germline V gene has CDR1 SGDLS and CDR2 YYNGEE. CDR3 nucleotides: TGTGCCAGCAGCACCACCGACAGGGGGCTTTCTGAAGCTTTCTTT. Its protein is CASSTTDRGLSEAFF.

This clonotype was counted between two and nine times. CDR3 loop: CATSDPRETQYF. As DNA, the CDR3 is TGTGCCACCAGTGACCCAAGAGAGACCCAGTACTTC. The gene calls are TRBV24-1 and TRBJ2-5; no firm D call. The CDR3 sequence is 12 residues long. Trimming removed 4 bases from V and 4 bases from J, with 6 bases in between. The germline V gene has CDR1 KGHDR and CDR2 SFDVKD.

The chain joins TRBV5-1 to TRBJ1-2; 11 bases agree with TRBD1. Germline V CDR1 and CDR2: SGHRS, YFSETQ. The junction had 12 bases not matched to a gene; V was cut back by 4 bases and J by 4 bases. The CDR3 contains 17 residues. The chain's CDR3 is CASSKDRGRGTGYGYTF. The CDR3 nucleotides read TGCGCCAGCAGCAAGGACAGGGGGCGAGGTACCGGCTATGGCTACACCTTC.

The CDR3 is CASSQRSRLAGDPLADTQYF. CDR3 DNA sequence: TGTGCCAGCAGCCAGCGATCGAGACTAGCGGGGGATCCGTTGGCAGATACGCAGTATTTT. The chain is built from TRBV11-3 and TRBJ2-3, with TRBD2 identical over 12 bases. Looked up from germline, CDR1 is SGHNT and CDR2 is YENEEA. The CDR3 length is 20 residues. V lost 5 bases, J lost 4 bases, and 19 bases stayed unmatched.

There are many counts of this clonotype. The chain has TRBV29-1 and TRBJ2-4; 7 positions match TRBD1. The CDR3 loop spans 16 amino acids. The J segment lost 0 bases and the V segment lost 7 bases, leaving 12 bases of the junction unmatched. Germline values: CDR1 SQVTM, CDR2 ANQGSEA. The CDR3 is CSALIQGLLAKNIQYF. CDR3 bases: TGCAGCGCCCTAATACAGGGGCTCCTAGCCAAAAACATTCAGTACTTC.

Remarks on this clonotype: A much larger clone lies one base from this, so it may be a read error. The V call is TRBV28, the J call TRBJ1-6; 8 bases are a match to TRBD1. Germline assignment: CDR1 MDHEN and CDR2 SYDVKM. The CDR3 totals 16 residues. The DNA of the CDR3 is TGTGCCGGCAGTCGTCCCCTCACAGGGGGAGATTCACCCCTCCACTTT. It translates to CAGSRPLTGGDSPLHF.

This chain joins TRBV7-2 and TRBJ2-3; D is possibly TRBD1 or TRBD2 (5 bases each). CDR1 is SGHTA, CDR2 FQGNSA, per germline. The V end was cut by 2 bases, the J end by 3 bases, with 12 bases between. CDR3 length: 15 residues. CDR3 coding DNA: TGTGCCAGCAGCTTACAATCGGGGCAAACAGATACGCAGTATTTT. Translation: CASSLQSGQTDTQYF. Based on the CDR3 plus reference TRBV7-2 and TRBJ2-3, the full variable domain is GAGVSQSPSNKVTEKGKDVELRCDPISGHTALYWYRQSLGQGLEFLIYFQGNSAPDKSGLPSDRFSAERTGGSVSTLTIQRTQQEDSAVYLCASSLQSGQTDTQYFGPGTRLTVL.

This clonotype has a handful of counts. CDR3 region: CGGGQTLQSTDTQYF. The DNA of the CDR3 is TGCGGCGGGGGACAGACTCTACAAAGCACAGATACGCAGTATTTT. This chain joins TRBV29-1 and TRBJ2-3; TRBD1 or TRBD2 may be the D gene (7 bases each). The CDR3 length is 15 residues. Germline V gene data show CDR1 as SQVTM and CDR2 as ANQGSEA.

The rearrangement links TRBV25-1 to TRBJ2-4, with 8 bases lining up with TRBD1. The DNA end favors TRBJ2-7, so the J call may be wrong. The CDR3 is 14 amino acids. Germline V gene data show CDR1 as MGHDK and CDR2 as SYGVNS. The CDR3 DNA follows: TGTGCCAGCAGTGTGATCCAGGGGGCTCACGAGCAGTACTTC. Translated, it gives CASSVIQGAHEQYF.

This clonotype showed up just a few times. V gene TRBV15 combines with J gene TRBJ2-5, with 7 bases lining up with TRBD2. After removal of 8 bases from V and 0 bases from J, the junction contained 3 bases not matched to a gene. Germline V CDR1 and CDR2: LNHNV, YYDKDF (reference sequence). This CDR3 contains 13 residues. CDR3 loop: CATQRGNQETQYF. The CDR3 DNA reads TGTGCCACCCAGCGGGGAAACCAAGAGACCCAGTACTTC.

J is TRBJ2-7 and V is TRBV10-3; D is ambiguous. Trimming cost V 0 bases and J 7 bases, with 10 bases left between them. Germline V CDR1 and CDR2: ENHRY, SYGVKD. The CDR3 is 13 residues long. The CDR3, as DNA: TGTGCCATCAGTGAGTCGCCCCCGTCTGAGCAGTACTTC. Amino acid sequence: CAISESPPSEQYF.

This chain uses TRBV5-1 with TRBJ2-1; 9 bases are a match to TRBD2. The CDR3 totals 16 residues. The V segment lost 5 bases and the J segment 1 base; nucleotides outside the gene matches: 7. Germline CDR1 SGHRS, CDR2 YFSETQ. This chain's CDR3 is CASRLAGATSYNEQFF. The CDR3 DNA sequence: TGCGCCAGCAGATTAGCGGGGGCGACATCCTACAATGAGCAGTTCTTC.

Regarding this clonotype: A read error may explain this, as a much larger clone is one base away. The chain links TRBV9 to TRBJ2-7; D not certain. Looked up from germline, CDR1 is SGDLS and CDR2 is YYNGEE. The CDR3 consists of 14 residues. V was shortened by 0 bases and J by 0 bases, with 7 bases between the two germline ends. This CDR3 reads CASSVEQSSYEQYF. The CDR3 DNA sequence: TGTGCCAGCAGCGTAGAACAGAGCTCCTACGAGCAGTACTTC.

The chain carries TRBV30 and TRBJ2-4; no clear D. Trimming removed 3 bases from V and 4 bases from J, with 4 bases in between. This CDR3 contains 11 residues. Germline CDR1 and CDR2: GTSNPN and SVGIG (reference sequence). CDR3 loop: CAWRQKNIQYF. For the CDR3, the DNA is TGTGCCTGGAGACAGAAAAACATTCAGTACTTC.

The chain links TRBV5-4 to TRBJ2-1; D unclear. The germline V gene encodes CDR1 SGHNT and CDR2 YYREEE (reference sequence). V was clipped by 4 bases and J by 7 bases, with 9 bases between them. The CDR3 loop spans 12 amino acids. CDR3 region: CASSIGRNEQFF. CDR3 bases: TGTGCCAGCAGCATCGGTCGGAATGAGCAGTTCTTC.

The gene calls are TRBV30 and TRBJ1-5; the D is unclear. This CDR3 spans 13 amino acids. Trimming pared 0 bases from V and 0 bases from J, leaving 3 bases between. Germline CDR1 reads GTSNPN; CDR2 reads SVGIG (reference sequence). The DNA for the CDR3 is TGTGCCTGGAGTGTACGTAGCAATCAGCCCCAGCATTTT. It translates to CAWSVRSNQPQHF.

This clonotype showed up just a few times. The rearrangement uses TRBV10-3 and TRBJ2-7; D remains unclear. This CDR3 has 11 residues. Per germline, CDR1 ENHRY and CDR2 SYGVKD. Trimming left V 3 bases short and J 6 bases short, with 6 bases between. CDR3 sequence reads: CAISETAEQYF. The CDR3 DNA sequence: TGTGCCATCAGTGAAACCGCCGAGCAGTACTTC.

The CDR3 region is CASSSTGRLNYGYTF. The CDR3 coding sequence is TGTGCCAGCAGTTCGACAGGCCGACTTAACTATGGCTACACCTTC. The rearrangement links TRBV12-3 or TRBV12-4 to TRBJ1-2; TRBD1 is a possible D gene (6 bases). Trimming stripped 4 bases from V and 1 base from J, with 13 bases between. This CDR3 spans 15 amino acids.

The chain joins TRBV6-5 to TRBJ1-5; D unclear. This CDR3 has 13 amino acids. Germline lookup yields CDR1 MNHEY and CDR2 SVGAGI. V was clipped by 0 bases and J by 9 bases, with 9 bases between them. CDR3 loop: CASSYSVDGPQHF. CDR3 DNA sequence: TGTGCCAGCAGTTACTCGGTGGATGGGCCCCAGCATTTT.

This chain links TRBV11-2 with TRBJ2-1, with D unresolved. The V and J ends lost 6 bases and 10 bases respectively, with 13 bases between them. Looked up from germline, CDR1 is SGHAT and CDR2 is FQNNGV. The CDR3 has 12 residues. The CDR3 reads CASRLGPGEQFF. CDR3 sequence (DNA): TGTGCCAGCAGACTCGGCCCCGGGGAGCAGTTCTTC.

This clonotype was seen a few times. The CDR3 DNA reads TGTGCCAGCAGCTTAAACGACCAGCTAGGAGATACGCAGTATTTT. The encoded protein is CASSLNDQLGDTQYF. The gene calls are TRBV7-3 and TRBJ2-3; no reliable D call. CDR1 is SGHTA and CDR2 is FQGTGA in the germline V gene. The CDR3 is made up of 15 amino acids. V was pared by 1 base and J by 5 bases, with 13 bases between.

This chain joins TRBV11-2 and TRBJ2-3, with D hard to call. CDR1 is SGHAT and CDR2 is FQNNGV in the germline V gene. Between the trimmed V and J ends, which lost 5 bases and 1 base, there was a span of 10 bases. The CDR3 totals 14 residues. The CDR3 coding sequence is TGTGCCAGCAGCCCATGGGTCCGCACAGATACGCAGTATTTT. Protein: CASSPWVRTDTQYF.

This rearrangement joins TRBV29-1 to TRBJ1-1, with D tentatively TRBD1 (5 bases). Trimming took off 0 bases at V and 6 bases at J, with 17 bases between the two ends. CDR3 size: 15 residues. The V gene's germline CDR1 is SQVTM and CDR2 ANQGSEA. This CDR3 is CSVEEGALGGSEAFF. In DNA form, the CDR3 reads TGCAGCGTTGAAGAGGGCGCCCTGGGGGGGTCTGAAGCTTTCTTT.